These 22 T cell receptor beta chains were all obtained from the same sample, sequenced in a study of blood T cell repertoires in COVID-19. Measured with immunoSEQ multiplex PCR; TCRdb has only the in-frame clones, and not every one. The data hold tens of thousands of clones, with around 84% observed a single time. The sequenced material came from peripheral blood. These receptors were collected from a woman of 80 years or more with acute or convalescent COVID-19.

The chain has TRBV30 and TRBJ1-3, with D possibly TRBD1 on 5 matching bases. Germline CDR1 reads GTSNPN; CDR2 reads SVGIG (reference sequence). This CDR3 has 14 amino acids. V dropped 0 bases and J dropped 4 bases, with 10 bases sitting between them. The CDR3 protein is CAWSVGSGGNTIYF. The CDR3 nucleotides are TGTGCCTGGAGTGTAGGGTCAGGGGGAAACACCATATATTTT.

The rearrangement links TRBV2 to TRBJ2-7; TRBD1 might be the D (6 bases). V gave up 2 bases and J gave up 2 bases, with 7 bases separating them. In germline, CDR1 is SNHLY, CDR2 FYNNEI. The CDR3 loop spans 13 amino acids. The DNA of the CDR3 is TGTGCCAGCAGTGAACAGGGGACCTACGAGCAGTACTTC. Translation gives CASSEQGTYEQYF.

The chain has TRBV10-3 and TRBJ2-7, with 12 positions matching TRBD1. Unmatched junction bases numbered 7, after V lost 10 bases and J lost 6 bases. The CDR3 totals 13 residues. CDR1 is ENHRY, CDR2 SYGVKD, per germline. The DNA of the CDR3 is TGTGCCACCCGAGGGACAGGGGGCCTCGAGCAGTACTTC. It translates to CATRGTGGLEQYF.

This clone has a handful of counts. The chain combines TRBV10-3 with TRBJ1-6; 7 bases align to TRBD1. Germline CDR1 is ENHRY and CDR2 is SYGVKD. V shed 8 bases and J 5 bases; nucleotides not matched to a gene: 9. This CDR3 has 15 amino acids. The CDR3 bases are TGTGCCATCGGTAACACCGGGACAGATAATTCACCCCTCCACTTT. Amino acid sequence: CAIGNTGTDNSPLHF.

This chain links TRBV3-1 (or the pseudogene TRBV3-2) with TRBJ1-2; D may be TRBD1 (6 bases). The length of the CDR3 is 19 residues. The germline CDR1 and CDR2 sequences are LGHDT and YNNKEL (reference sequence). Between the trimmed V and J ends, which lost 1 base and 1 base, there was a span of 22 bases. CDR3 residues: CASSQVGAVVAGVNYGYTF. CDR3 DNA sequence: TGTGCCAGCAGCCAAGTGGGGGCGGTGGTGGCAGGTGTTAACTATGGCTACACCTTC.

This chain uses TRBV5-6 with TRBJ1-1; D is ambiguous. The CDR3 extends over 11 amino acids. Trimming took 3 bases from V and 5 from J, leaving 5 bases between them. CDR1 is SGHDT, CDR2 YYEEEE, per germline. The CDR3 sequence is CASSSITEAFF. CDR3 coding DNA: TGTGCCAGCAGCTCTATTACTGAAGCTTTCTTT.

The V call is TRBV25-1, the J call TRBJ2-7; no firm D call. The germline V and J ends were trimmed by 2 bases and 3 bases, with 5 bases remaining between them. The CDR3 runs 12 residues. Germline CDR1 is MGHDK and CDR2 is SYGVNS. The CDR3 is CASSETYYEQYF. As DNA, the CDR3 is TGTGCCAGCAGTGAAACTTACTACGAGCAGTACTTC.

The chain has TRBV6-1 and TRBJ1-3; D not certain. The CDR3 consists of 18 residues. Trimming took 1 base from V and 2 from J, leaving 18 bases between them. CDR1 MNHNS and CDR2 SASEGT come from the germline V gene. The CDR3 DNA sequence: TGTGCCAGCAGTGAAGATCCGATGCTGGGGAGGGCTGGAAACACCATATATTTT. Its protein is CASSEDPMLGRAGNTIYF.

The chain recombines TRBV29-1 with TRBJ1-1, with D perhaps matching TRBD1 (6 bases). CDR1 is SQVTM and CDR2 is ANQGSEA in the germline V gene. The CDR3 is made up of 13 amino acids. With 3 bases removed from V and 5 bases from J, the gap between germline ends came to 13 bases. For the CDR3, the DNA is TGCAGCGTTGAGGGGGACAAGGAGACTGAAGCTTTCTTT. It encodes CSVEGDKETEAFF.

This clone was seen once. The J gene is TRBJ1-2, the V gene TRBV5-4; 9 nucleotides match TRBD1. CDR3 length: 12 amino acids. CDR1 is SGHNT and CDR2 is YYREEE in the germline V gene (reference sequence). V shed 7 bases and J 7 bases; nucleotides not matched to a gene: 5. In DNA, the CDR3 is TGTGCCAGCCGGGACAGGGATCGTGGCTACACCTTC. Its translation: CASRDRDRGYTF. The entire variable domain, with the rest obtained from reference TRBV5-4 and TRBJ1-2, is as follows: ETGVTQSPTHLIKTRGQQVTLRCSSQSGHNTVSWYQQALGQGPQFIFQYYREEENGRGNFPPRFSGLQFPNYSSELNVNALELDDSALYLCASRDRDRGYTFGSGTRLTVV.

This sequence joins TRBV6-6 and TRBJ2-7, with D possibly TRBD2 on 6 matching bases. The V gene lost 3 bases and the J gene lost 6 bases, with 15 bases spanning the gap. The CDR3 has 14 residues. Germline CDR1 reads MNHNY; CDR2 reads SVGAGI (reference sequence). Here the CDR3 reads CASSYSLEGFEQYF. The DNA of the CDR3 is TGTGCCAGCAGTTATTCATTGGAGGGGTTCGAGCAGTACTTC.

This clone was counted only a few times. This rearrangement joins TRBV16 to TRBJ1-1, with 10 bases aligning to TRBD1. Trimming at V came to 2 bases and at J to 4 bases, leaving 4 bases not matched to a gene. Germline lookup yields CDR1 KGHSY and CDR2 FQNENV. The CDR3 spans 15 residues. CDR3 loop: CASSQDRGLGTEAFF. CDR3 nucleotide sequence: TGTGCCAGCAGCCAAGACAGGGGGCTCGGCACTGAAGCTTTCTTT.

This clone was observed a few times. The chain employs TRBV14 and TRBJ1-6, with TRBD1 matching over 7 bases. The CDR3 is 14 amino acids. The germline CDR1 and CDR2 sequences are SGHDN and FVKESK. V trimming: 5 bases; J trimming: 7 bases; junction bases outside the gene matches: 5. Here the CDR3 reads CASSTRTGNSPLHF. The CDR3 region has the DNA TGTGCCAGCAGCACCCGGACAGGCAATTCACCCCTCCACTTT.

This clone was observed many times. The chain couples TRBV11-2 to TRBJ2-1, with 7 bases that match TRBD1. This CDR3 is built from 13 residues. In germline, CDR1 is SGHAT, CDR2 FQNNGV. Unmatched junction bases numbered 4, after V lost 4 bases and J lost 7 bases. The CDR3 DNA is TGTGCCAGCAGCTCCGACAGGGAAAATGAGCAGTTCTTC. As protein: CASSSDRENEQFF.

The chain uses TRBV19 and TRBJ1-2; D remains ambiguous. Germline values: CDR1 LNHDA, CDR2 SQIVND (reference sequence). V was clipped by 3 bases and J by 2 bases, with 22 bases between them. The CDR3 runs to 18 residues. The CDR3 sequence is CASSISGIAVGSNYGYTF. CDR3 coding DNA: TGTGCCAGTAGTATCTCAGGAATCGCCGTTGGATCGAACTATGGCTACACCTTC.

The chain recombines TRBV6-5 with TRBJ2-1; D possibly corresponds to TRBD1 (6 bases). CDR3 size: 12 residues. Trimming cost V 11 bases and J 5 bases, with 13 bases left between them. Germline V gene sequence: CDR1 MNHEY, CDR2 SVGAGI. The CDR3 region has the DNA TGTGCCGGAAACAACAGGGACAATGAGCAGTTCTTC. This translates into CAGNNRDNEQFF.

The J gene is TRBJ2-1, the V gene TRBV6-5; D perhaps matches TRBD1 (6 bases). V dropped 2 bases and J dropped 0 bases, with 11 bases sitting between them. The V gene's germline CDR1 is MNHEY and CDR2 SVGAGI. This CDR3 contains 16 residues. This CDR3 is CASSYEGDFSYNEQFF. The CDR3 DNA follows: TGTGCCAGCAGTTACGAGGGGGATTTCTCCTACAATGAGCAGTTCTTC.

The chain is built from TRBV6-5 and TRBJ1-2; possible D gene TRBD1, 6 bases. CDR1 is MNHEY and CDR2 is SVGAGI in the germline V gene. The CDR3 length is 13 residues. The V and J ends lost 7 bases and 8 bases respectively, with 17 bases between them. For the CDR3, the DNA is TGTGCCAGCACCCCAAGGGGGAGAGCCGGCTACACCTTC. Amino acids: CASTPRGRAGYTF.

V is TRBV2 and J is TRBJ1-5, with a possible D match to TRBD1 (6 bases). CDR1 is SNHLY, CDR2 FYNNEI, per germline. This CDR3 spans 15 amino acids. V lost 7 bases and J 3 bases, leaving 16 bases between the germline ends. CDR3: CASTLDGQLNQPQHF. The CDR3 region has the DNA TGTGCCAGCACCCTGGATGGACAGCTCAATCAGCCCCAGCATTTT.

This chain connects TRBV6-1 to TRBJ2-1; D not certain. Germline values: CDR1 MNHNS, CDR2 SASEGT. This CDR3 has 12 residues. V was shortened by 2 bases and J by 7 bases, with 6 bases between the two germline ends. CDR3 loop: CASSENRNEQFF. CDR3 in DNA: TGTGCCAGCAGTGAAAACCGGAATGAGCAGTTCTTC.

The chain employs TRBV27 and TRBJ2-5; no clear D. The CDR3 has 16 residues. Trimming pared 5 bases from V and 3 bases from J, leaving 19 bases between. Germline V gene lookup returns CDR1 MNHEY and CDR2 SMNVEV (reference sequence). The CDR3 sequence is CASSTIYSRPEETQYF. The CDR3 region has the DNA TGTGCCAGCAGTACAATCTACAGCCGACCCGAAGAGACCCAGTACTTC.

The V gene is TRBV3-1 (or the pseudogene TRBV3-2), the J gene TRBJ1-1; D possibly corresponds to TRBD1 (6 bases). Trimming left V 5 bases short and J 7 bases short, with 8 bases between. This CDR3 has 11 amino acids. CDR1 and CDR2 from the germline V gene are LGHDT and YNNKEL (reference sequence). CDR3 bases: TGTGCCAGCAGCGTACAGGGTGAAGCTTTCTTT. Residues: CASSVQGEAFF.